This T cell receptor beta chain stems from a study of T cell responses to AZD1222 COVID-19 vaccine. Whole-study results and caveats: Seropositive AZD1222 recipients at baseline numbered only six or seven. The donor cohort was predominantly white British with a female majority, and clonal diversity may have been underestimated. No repertoire was sampled before or during the peak T cell response, only after it.

The CDR3 contains 13 residues. Germline lookup yields CDR1 LGHDT and CDR2 YNNKEL (reference sequence). The junction had 0 bases not matched to a gene; V was cut back by 8 bases and J by 1 base. About this clone: The antigen is undetermined.

TCRdb's table, derived via immunoSEQ multiplex PCR, lists solely in-frame clones and lacks some. The sample lists over 90,000 clones; approximately 88% were seen once. This chain joins TRBV3-1 (or the pseudogene TRBV3-2) and TRBJ2-2; 8 nucleotides match TRBD2. This clonotype originated in an adult who received the AZD1222 COVID-19 vaccine. Source: peripheral blood, taken 28 days after the second AZD1222 dose. This CDR3 is CASRGGNTGELFF. As DNA, the CDR3 is TGTGCCAGCCGGGGGGGGAACACCGGGGAGCTGTTTTTT.